This T cell receptor (beta chain) is drawn from a study of PD-1 blockade in classical Hodgkin lymphoma. For the study at large: The study gave patients nivolumab 3 mg/kg intravenously every 2 weeks.

Time point meaning: cycle 4 day 1 (C4D1), after about 6 weeks of nivolumab. Every patient was affected by relapse after autologous stem cell transplantation, while exposure to brentuximab vedotin was not uniform. The investigators isolated CD8+ T cells from thawed PBMCs using magnetic negative selection. Best responses were complete response, partial response or progressive disease. In the case of this clone: Its cognate antigen is unknown.

Assay: immunoSEQ multiplex PCR; the TCRdb copy retains only in-frame clones and omits some. The table records 15,000 to 25,000 clones, approximately 88% of them present only once. Study-wide results and limits: Healthy donors reportedly exceeded newly diagnosed patients in baseline TCR diversity. Some patients started nivolumab under 1 year after ASCT, and they were excluded.

V dropped 0 bases and J dropped 1 base, with 20 bases sitting between them. Germline V gene lookup returns CDR1 LNHNV and CDR2 YYDKDF (reference sequence). The CDR3 runs 19 residues. This sample comprised CD8+ T cells from blood, obtained before the fourth cycle of nivolumab. The clonotype originates from a human donor with classical Hodgkin lymphoma. The chain employs TRBV15 and TRBJ2-3; D is perhaps TRBD2 (5 bases). In nucleotides, the CDR3 is TGTGCCACCAGCAGAGAGGGCTCTCGAGTAGCGAGGGGCACAGATACGCAGTATTTT. This sequence encodes CATSREGSRVARGTDTQYF.